The 6 T cell receptor beta chains in this list originate from one sample, sequenced in a study of blood T cell repertoires in COVID-19. Profiling relied on immunoSEQ multiplex PCR, and the TCRdb table lists in-frame clones only, not all of them. The profile shows around 160,000 clones, approximately 80% of them singletons. The source material was PBMCs or T cells enriched from blood (not recorded which). These receptors all stem from a woman aged 60-75 years who had recovered from COVID-19.

V is TRBV12-5 and J is TRBJ1-2; unclear D gene. Per the germline V gene, CDR1 is LGHNT and CDR2 is FRNRAP. Trimming left V 0 bases short and J 7 bases short, with 12 bases between. The CDR3 is made up of 14 amino acids. The CDR3 here is CASGLVSAEGGYTF. CDR3 nucleotides: TGTGCTAGTGGTTTGGTATCTGCGGAAGGTGGCTACACCTTC. The full variable domain, with the rest looked up from reference TRBV12-5 and TRBJ1-2, is DARVTQTPRHKVTEMGQEVTMRCQPILGHNTVFWYRQTMMQGLELLAYFRNRAPLDDSGMPKDRFSAEMPDATLATLKIQPSEPRDSAVYFCASGLVSAEGGYTFGSGTRLTVV.

CDR3 protein: CSASPPGTAAYEQYF. DNA of the CDR3: TGCAGTGCTAGTCCCCCCGGGACAGCCGCCTACGAGCAGTACTTC. The rearrangement uses TRBV20-1 and TRBJ2-7; 7 bases are a match to TRBD1. This CDR3 spans 15 amino acids. Germline V gene sequence: CDR1 DFQATT, CDR2 SNEGSKA (reference sequence). Trimming took 3 bases from V and 2 from J; bases not matched to a gene: 10.

The rearrangement uses TRBV6-6 and TRBJ1-1; unclear D gene. CDR1 and CDR2 from the germline V gene are MNHNY and SVGAGI (reference sequence). This CDR3 spans 13 amino acids. V lost 6 bases to trimming and J lost 2 bases, with 10 bases between them. CDR3 amino acids: CASSQMFNTEAFF. The DNA for the CDR3 is TGTGCCAGCAGCCAAATGTTCAACACTGAAGCTTTCTTT.

Details on this clone: Other DNA sequences in this specimen translate into the identical CDR3. V is TRBV6-5 and J is TRBJ2-3; 11 bases map to TRBD1. V shed 5 bases, J shed 0 bases, and the junction held 1 base outside the gene matches. CDR1 MNHEY and CDR2 SVGAGI come from the germline V gene. The CDR3 runs to 15 residues. The CDR3 nucleotides read TGTGCCAGCAGTCGGGACAGGGGGAGCACAGATACGCAGTATTTT. Protein sequence: CASSRDRGSTDTQYF.

The chain has TRBV3-1 (or the pseudogene TRBV3-2) and TRBJ1-2, with 7 bases lining up with TRBD1. Germline V CDR1 and CDR2: LGHDT, YNNKEL (reference sequence). V lost 6 bases and J lost 2; bases outside the gene matches: 3. The CDR3 loop spans 13 amino acids. Written as DNA, the CDR3 is TGTGCCAGCAGGGGGGGACAGAACTATGGCTACACCTTC. It codes for CASRGGQNYGYTF.

The rearrangement links TRBV5-5 to TRBJ1-5; weak D call: TRBD1 (5 bases). V lost 4 bases to trimming and J lost 0 bases, with 14 bases between them. The length of the CDR3 is 16 residues. The germline gives CDR1 SGHKS, CDR2 YYEKEE (reference sequence). The CDR3: CASSPWGGYSNQPQHF. The CDR3 nucleotides are TGTGCCAGCAGCCCTTGGGGGGGATATAGCAATCAGCCCCAGCATTTT.